Reported below is one T cell receptor beta chain. TCRdb keeps only in-frame clones here, not all; method: immunoSEQ multiplex PCR. This table has over 120,000 clones, over 90% appearing once. This CDR3 spans 16 amino acids. V gave up 5 bases and J gave up 0 bases, with 11 bases separating them. From germline, CDR1 is LNHDA and CDR2 SQIVND (reference sequence). The data were obtained in a study of control samples from healthy donors and cancer patients. This clonotype was sampled from a man aged 55 to 70 with colorectal cancer. V usage is TRBV19 and J usage is TRBJ2-6; D ambiguous. Sample: PBMCs. CDR3 region: CASSFTLGSGANVLTF. CDR3 nucleotide sequence: TGTGCCAGTAGTTTTACCCTCGGCTCTGGGGCCAACGTCCTGACTTTC.